A selection of T cell receptor beta chains follows, all from one sample in a study of blood T cell repertoires in COVID-19. Produced via immunoSEQ multiplex PCR; TCRdb's table is partial and in-frame only. The sample shows about 110,000 clones, 75% to 85% of them seen only once. The sequenced sample was peripheral blood. The receptors stem from a man older than 75 with COVID-19, enrolled during active disease. CDR3s include the opening cysteine and the closing phenylalanine or tryptophan. Each record gives: clone size, D gene, V gene, J gene, CDR3 DNA, CDR3 protein. The D gene is left open where the match is weak. Clone size is not always given. Where it is, it says once, few, many or a class for expanded clones.

>NA|NA|TRBV5-1|TRBJ1-3
TGCGCCAGCAGCTACAGCCTTGGAAACACCATATATTTT
CASSYSLGNTIYF
>few|TRBD1|TRBV10-1|TRBJ2-2
TGCGCCAGCACCGACAGGGGCACCGGGGAGCTGTTTTTT
CASTDRGTGELFF
>NA|NA|TRBV20-1|TRBJ2-7
TGCAGTGCTAGGGGGAGCGCCGAGCAGTACTTC
CSARGSAEQYF
>NA|NA|TRBV28|TRBJ2-5
TGTGCCAGCTGTTTTTGGACACACGAAGAGACCCAGTACTTC
CASCFWTHEETQYF
>NA|TRBD2|TRBV7-9|TRBJ2-7
TGTGCCAGCAGCTTAACAAACAGCTGGACTAGCGGGAGCCCCTACGAGCAGTACTTC
CASSLTNSWTSGSPYEQYF
>once|NA|TRBV10-3|TRBJ1-2
TGTGCCATCAGTGAGTCACCAGGGAACTATGGCTACACCTTC
CAISESPGNYGYTF
>NA|NA|TRBV19|TRBJ2-7
TGTGCCAGTAGCAAAGGAGGTTCCACCTTTGGTTCCTACGAGCAGTACTTC
CASSKGGSTFGSYEQYF
>NA|NA|TRBV7-8|TRBJ2-7
TGTGCCAGCAGCTTAGCGCTAGATTGGTACGAGCAGTACTTC
CASSLALDWYEQYF
>NA|NA|TRBV6-5|TRBJ2-3
TGTGCCAGCAGTTACTCCTCTAGCACAGATACGCAGTATTTT
CASSYSSSTDTQYF
>once|NA|TRBV7-9|TRBJ2-4
TGTGCCAGCAGCTTAGTGTCTAAAGAAAACATTCAGTACTTC
CASSLVSKENIQYF
>NA|TRBD1|TRBV7-9|TRBJ1-4
TGTGCCAGCAGCGAGACAACAGGGGGCTCTAATGAAAAACTGTTTTTT
CASSETTGGSNEKLFF
>many|TRBD1|TRBV5-6|TRBJ2-5
TGTGCCAGCAGCTTGGATGGACAGGGTAGCCAAGAGACCCAGTACTTC
CASSLDGQGSQETQYF
>NA|TRBD2|TRBV18|TRBJ2-5
TGTGCCAGCTCACCTTTTTCTAGCGGGAAAGAGACCCAGTACTTC
CASSPFSSGKETQYF
>few|TRBD2|TRBV9|TRBJ2-2
TGTGCCAGCAGCGCAACCGGGACTATCACCGGGGAGCTGTTTTTT
CASSATGTITGELFF
>NA|NA|TRBV19|TRBJ2-1
TGTGCCAGTAGTATGCCCGGAGACGAGCGTTACAATGAGCAGTTCTTC
CASSMPGDERYNEQFF
>once|TRBD1|TRBV7-9|TRBJ2-1
TGTGCCAGCAGGTCGGGACAGGGGACCCATGAGCAGTTCTTC
CASRSGQGTHEQFF
>few|TRBD1|TRBV27|TRBJ2-1
TGTGCCAGCAGTTTATGGGAGGACAGGGTTTACAATGAGCAGTTCTTC
CASSLWEDRVYNEQFF
>NA|NA|TRBV28|TRBJ1-3
TGTGCCAGCAGTTTAGGCGGGAACCGGGGTCTCTCTGGAAACACCATATATTTT
CASSLGGNRGLSGNTIYF
>NA|TRBD1|TRBV7-9|TRBJ1-4
TGTGCCAGCAGCTCCAGGACAGGGACTAATGAAAAACTGTTTTTT
CASSSRTGTNEKLFF
>NA|NA|TRBV3-1/TRBV3-2|TRBJ1-3
TGTGCCAGCAGCCAGACAGGATACTCTGGAAACACCATATATTTT
CASSQTGYSGNTIYF
>NA|TRBD1|TRBV5-1|TRBJ2-6
TGCGCCAGCAGCTTGGAGGGGGCGCCTGGGGCCAACGTCCTGACTTTC
CASSLEGAPGANVLTF
>NA|NA|TRBV5-1|TRBJ1-6
TGCGCCAGCAGCTTGGATCAGGGTTGGAATTCACCCCTCCACTTT
CASSLDQGWNSPLHF
>NA|TRBD1|TRBV19|TRBJ2-7
TGTGCCAGTAGCCGGACAGGACGTTCCTACGAGCAGTACTTC
CASSRTGRSYEQYF
>once|NA|TRBV19|TRBJ2-2
TGTGCCAGTAGTACCCTTGGAGCGGGCACCGGGGAGCTGTTTTTT
CASSTLGAGTGELFF
>once|NA|TRBV28|TRBJ2-7
TGTGCCAGCAACCCGACAGACACGAGCTCCTACGAGCAGTACTTC
CASNPTDTSSYEQYF
>NA|NA|TRBV7-9|TRBJ1-4
TGTGCCAGCAGCTTAGGGGATCGGGGAAATGAAAAACTGTTTTTT
CASSLGDRGNEKLFF
>NA|NA|TRBV4-3|TRBJ2-7
TGCGCCAGCAGCCAAGTGGCAGACACCTACGAGCAGTACTTC
CASSQVADTYEQYF
>NA|TRBD1|TRBV7-9|TRBJ1-1
TGTGCCAGCAGCTTAGGGGGGGGACAGGAGAGCACTGAAGCTTTCTTT
CASSLGGGQESTEAFF
>NA|NA|TRBV9|TRBJ1-2
TGTGCCAGCAGCGTAGACCTAGGGGCTGGCGGAGGCTACACCTTC
CASSVDLGAGGGYTF
>few|NA|TRBV6-5|TRBJ2-5
TGTGCCAGCAACACAGGGTCAGGGACCCAGTACTTC
CASNTGSGTQYF
>NA|TRBD2|TRBV28|TRBJ2-7
TGTGCCAGCAGTTTAGTCGTAGCGGGAGGGGAAAACGAGCAGTACTTC
CASSLVVAGGENEQYF
>NA|NA|TRBV7-2|TRBJ1-1
TGTGCCAGCAGCTTTGACAGTTCTTACACTGAAGCTTTCTTT
CASSFDSSYTEAFF
>once|TRBD2|TRBV15|TRBJ2-2
TGTGCCACCAGTAGAGCCCCTAGCGGGAGTCAGTACACCGGGGAGCTGTTTTTT
CATSRAPSGSQYTGELFF
>NA|NA|TRBV5-1|TRBJ2-2
TGCGCCAGCAGCTTGGTACAGGCGAACACCGGGGAGCTGTTTTTT
CASSLVQANTGELFF
>NA|TRBD1|TRBV19|TRBJ1-5
TGTGCCAGTAGGTGGACAGGGGGCAATCAGCCCCAGCATTTT
CASRWTGGNQPQHF
>NA|NA|TRBV27|TRBJ1-6
TGTGCCAGCACCCGAGGGACTGTAAGGGGCTCACCCCTCCACTTT
CASTRGTVRGSPLHF
>NA|TRBD2|TRBV6-6|TRBJ2-3
TGTGCCAGCAGTTTCCCGGGGAGGGAAGATACGCAGTATTTT
CASSFPGREDTQYF
>NA|TRBD1|TRBV18|TRBJ2-2
TGTGCCAGCCGAGTTGCCGGGACAGGGGAAGCCGGGGAGCTGTTTTTT
CASRVAGTGEAGELFF
>NA|NA|TRBV5-1|TRBJ1-1
TGCGCCAGCAGTTCGTTGCAGGACACTGAAGCTTTCTTT
CASSSLQDTEAFF
>NA|NA|TRBV3-1/TRBV3-2|TRBJ2-1
TGTGCCAGCAGCCACCCTGGAGACTGGGGCGCTCAGAGCTCCTACAATGAGCAGTTCTTC
CASSHPGDWGAQSSYNEQFF
>NA|NA|TRBV19|TRBJ2-2
TGTGCCAGTAGTATAGATGGGAGGCTGAACACCGGGGAGCTGTTTTTT
CASSIDGRLNTGELFF
>NA|NA|TRBV6-5|TRBJ2-3
TGTGCCAGCAGGGGGCCGGCCGGGGATACGCAGTATTTT
CASRGPAGDTQYF
>few|NA|TRBV28|TRBJ1-2
TGTGCCAGCAGTTTTGGTCGGTTTGGCTATGGCTACACCTTC
CASSFGRFGYGYTF
>NA|NA|TRBV3-1/TRBV3-2|TRBJ1-6
TGTGCCAGCAGCCATGGAGGGGATTCACCCCTCCACTTT
CASSHGGDSPLHF
>NA|NA|TRBV4-1|TRBJ2-1
TGCGCCAGCAGCCAAGATCAGCGTGAGCAGTTCTTC
CASSQDQREQFF
>NA|NA|TRBV21-1|TRBJ1-4
TGTGCCAGCTTATTGAAGGGACACTATGAAAAACTGTTTTTT
CASLLKGHYEKLFF
>NA|NA|TRBV7-2|TRBJ1-1
TGTGCCAGCAGCTTGTCGCTAGCGGGGGGGCTCACTGAAGCTTTCTTT
CASSLSLAGGLTEAFF
>NA|TRBD2|TRBV4-1|TRBJ2-3
TGCGCCAGCAGCCAAGACCCCGGACTAGCGGGAGGGCCGGAGGGCACAGATACGCAGTATTTT
CASSQDPGLAGGPEGTDTQYF
>NA|NA|TRBV27|TRBJ1-3
TGTGCCAGCAGTTTACAGGGAGGTGGAAACACCATATATTTT
CASSLQGGGNTIYF
>NA|TRBD2|TRBV7-9|TRBJ2-1
TGTGCCAGCAGCTTACTCCGTTGGGTTCCTAGCGGGAGCTACAATGAGCAGTTCTTC
CASSLLRWVPSGSYNEQFF
>NA|TRBD1|TRBV28|TRBJ1-5
TGTGCCAGCAGTTTACAAAGGACAGGGGGACGTCAGCCCCAGCATTTT
CASSLQRTGGRQPQHF
>few|TRBD1|TRBV6-5|TRBJ2-7
TGTGCCAGCGATAGGACAGGGGCGATATCCTACGAGCAGTACTTC
CASDRTGAISYEQYF
>NA|NA|TRBV24-1|TRBJ1-5
TGTGCCACCAGTGACCCAGGGGACGGCAATCAGCCCCAGCATTTT
CATSDPGDGNQPQHF